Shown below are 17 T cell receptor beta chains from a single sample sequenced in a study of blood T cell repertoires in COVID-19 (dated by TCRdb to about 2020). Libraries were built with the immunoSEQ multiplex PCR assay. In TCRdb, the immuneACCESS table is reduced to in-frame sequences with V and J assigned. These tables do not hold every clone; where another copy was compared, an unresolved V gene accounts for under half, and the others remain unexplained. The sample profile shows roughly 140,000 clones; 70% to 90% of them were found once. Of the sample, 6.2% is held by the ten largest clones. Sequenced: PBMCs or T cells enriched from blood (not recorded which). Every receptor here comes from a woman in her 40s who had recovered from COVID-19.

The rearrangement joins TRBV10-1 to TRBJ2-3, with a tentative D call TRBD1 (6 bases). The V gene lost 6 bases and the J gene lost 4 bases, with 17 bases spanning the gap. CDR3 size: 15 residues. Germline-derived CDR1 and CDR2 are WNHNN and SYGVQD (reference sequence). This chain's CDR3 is CASRPGHAGPDTQYF. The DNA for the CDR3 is TGCGCCAGCAGGCCGGGACACGCCGGTCCAGATACGCAGTATTTT.

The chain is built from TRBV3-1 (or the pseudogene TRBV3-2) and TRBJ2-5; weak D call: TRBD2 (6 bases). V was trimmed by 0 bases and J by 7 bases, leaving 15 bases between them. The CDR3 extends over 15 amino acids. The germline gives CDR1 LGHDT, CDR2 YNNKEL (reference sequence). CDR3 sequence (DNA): TGTGCCAGCAGCCAAGATTTAGTCATGGGAGGGACCCAGTACTTC. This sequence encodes CASSQDLVMGGTQYF.

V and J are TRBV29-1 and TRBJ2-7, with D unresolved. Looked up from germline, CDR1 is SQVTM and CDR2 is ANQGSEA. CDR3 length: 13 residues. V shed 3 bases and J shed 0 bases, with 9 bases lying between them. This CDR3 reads CSVEEASSYEQYF. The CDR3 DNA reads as TGCAGCGTTGAGGAAGCTAGCTCCTACGAGCAGTACTTC.

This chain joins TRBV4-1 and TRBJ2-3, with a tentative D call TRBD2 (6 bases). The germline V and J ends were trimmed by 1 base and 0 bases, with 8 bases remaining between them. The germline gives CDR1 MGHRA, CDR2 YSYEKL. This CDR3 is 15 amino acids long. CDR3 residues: CASSQGTISTDTQYF. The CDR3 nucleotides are TGCGCCAGCAGCCAAGGGACTATTAGCACAGATACGCAGTATTTT.

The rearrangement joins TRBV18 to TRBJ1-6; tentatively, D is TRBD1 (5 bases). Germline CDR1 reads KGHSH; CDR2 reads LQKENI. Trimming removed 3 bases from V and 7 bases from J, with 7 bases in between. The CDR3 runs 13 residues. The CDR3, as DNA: TGTGCCAGCTCACCCGGGGGAAATTCACCCCTCCACTTT. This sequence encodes CASSPGGNSPLHF.

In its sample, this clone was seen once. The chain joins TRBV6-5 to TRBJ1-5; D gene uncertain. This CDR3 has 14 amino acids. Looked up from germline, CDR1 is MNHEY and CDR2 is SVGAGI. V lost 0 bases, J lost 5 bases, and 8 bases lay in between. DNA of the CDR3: TGTGCCAGCAGTTACTCGAGCCTCTATCAGCCCCAGCATTTT. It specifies CASSYSSLYQPQHF.

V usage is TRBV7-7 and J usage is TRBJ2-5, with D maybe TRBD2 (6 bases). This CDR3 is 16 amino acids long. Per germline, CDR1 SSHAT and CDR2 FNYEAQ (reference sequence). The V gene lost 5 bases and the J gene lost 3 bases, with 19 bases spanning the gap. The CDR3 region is CASSRGGGKLKETQYF. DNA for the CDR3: TGTGCCAGCAGCCGGGGTGGGGGGAAACTTAAAGAGACCCAGTACTTC.

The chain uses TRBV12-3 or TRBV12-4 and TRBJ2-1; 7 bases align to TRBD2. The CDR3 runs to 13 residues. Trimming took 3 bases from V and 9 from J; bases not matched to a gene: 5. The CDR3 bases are TGTGCCAGCAGTTTCCAGCGGGGTGTTGAGCAGTTCTTC. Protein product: CASSFQRGVEQFF.

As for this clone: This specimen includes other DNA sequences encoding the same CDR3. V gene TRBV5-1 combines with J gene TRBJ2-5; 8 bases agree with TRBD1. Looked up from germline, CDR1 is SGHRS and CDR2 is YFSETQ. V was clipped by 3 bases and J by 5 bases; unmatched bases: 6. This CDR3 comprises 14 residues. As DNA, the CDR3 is TGCGCCAGCAGCTCAGGACAGGGAAGGGAGACCCAGTACTTC. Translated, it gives CASSSGQGRETQYF.

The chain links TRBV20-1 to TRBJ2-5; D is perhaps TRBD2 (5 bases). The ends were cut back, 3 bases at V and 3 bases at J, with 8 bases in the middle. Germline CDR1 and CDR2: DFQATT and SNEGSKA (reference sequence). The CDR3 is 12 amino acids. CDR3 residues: CSASTRKETQYF. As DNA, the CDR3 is TGCAGTGCTAGTACTAGGAAAGAGACCCAGTACTTC.

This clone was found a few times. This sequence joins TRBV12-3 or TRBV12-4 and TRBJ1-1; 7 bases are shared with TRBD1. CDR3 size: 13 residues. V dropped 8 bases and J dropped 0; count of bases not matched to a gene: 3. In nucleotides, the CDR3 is TGTGCCAGCGCAGGGGGATTGAACACTGAAGCTTTCTTT. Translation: CASAGGLNTEAFF.

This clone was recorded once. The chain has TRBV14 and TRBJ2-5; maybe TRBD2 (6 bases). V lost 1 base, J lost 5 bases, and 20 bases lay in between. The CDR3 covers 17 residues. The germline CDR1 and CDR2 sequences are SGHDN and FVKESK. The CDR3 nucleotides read TGTGCCAGCAGCCAAGGGGGCTTGAGCGGGCTAGGGGAGACCCAGTACTTC. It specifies CASSQGGLSGLGETQYF.

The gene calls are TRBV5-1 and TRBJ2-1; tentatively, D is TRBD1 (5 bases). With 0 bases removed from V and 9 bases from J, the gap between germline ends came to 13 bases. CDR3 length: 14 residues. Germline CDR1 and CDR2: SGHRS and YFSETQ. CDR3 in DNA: TGCGCCAGCAGCTTGGGGGGCCAATCGGGTGAGCAGTTCTTC. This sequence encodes CASSLGGQSGEQFF.

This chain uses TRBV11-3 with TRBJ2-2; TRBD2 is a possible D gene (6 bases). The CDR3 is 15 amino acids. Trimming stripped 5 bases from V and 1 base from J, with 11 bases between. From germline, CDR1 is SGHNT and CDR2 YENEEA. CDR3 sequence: CASSRGSVNTGELFF. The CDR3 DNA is TGTGCCAGCAGCCGGGGGAGCGTGAACACCGGGGAGCTGTTTTTT.

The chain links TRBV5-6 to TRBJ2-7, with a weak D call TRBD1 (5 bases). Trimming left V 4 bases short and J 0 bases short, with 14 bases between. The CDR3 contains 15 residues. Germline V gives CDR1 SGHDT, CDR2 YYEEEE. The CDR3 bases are TGTGCCAGCAGCCCCGGAACAGGCTACTCCTACGAGCAGTACTTC. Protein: CASSPGTGYSYEQYF.

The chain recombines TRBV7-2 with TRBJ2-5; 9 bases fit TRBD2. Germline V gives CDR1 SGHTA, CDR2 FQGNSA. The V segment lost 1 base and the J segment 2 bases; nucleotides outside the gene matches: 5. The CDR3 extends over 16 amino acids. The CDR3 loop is CASSLDSLAGQETQYF. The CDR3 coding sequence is TGTGCCAGCAGCTTAGATAGTCTAGCGGGGCAAGAGACCCAGTACTTC. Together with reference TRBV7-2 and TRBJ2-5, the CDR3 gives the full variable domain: GAGVSQSPSNKVTEKGKDVELRCDPISGHTALYWYRQSLGQGLEFLIYFQGNSAPDKSGLPSDRFSAERTGGSVSTLTIQRTQQEDSAVYLCASSLDSLAGQETQYFGPGTRLLVL.

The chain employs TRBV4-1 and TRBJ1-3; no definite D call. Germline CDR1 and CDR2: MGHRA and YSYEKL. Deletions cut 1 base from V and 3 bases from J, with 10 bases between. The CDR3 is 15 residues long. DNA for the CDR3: TGCGCCAGCAGCCAAGGCGCCTTCAATGGAAACACCATATATTTT. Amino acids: CASSQGAFNGNTIYF.